The 2 T cell receptor beta chains presented below share a single source sample, sequenced in a study of blood T cell repertoires in COVID-19. Only in-frame clones appear in the TCRdb table, and some are missing; sequencing was by immunoSEQ multiplex PCR. The sample contains more than 250,000 clones, about 86% of which appear only once. Sequencing was done on a sample of peripheral blood. All receptors come from a woman in her forties or fifties with acute or convalescent COVID-19.

This clone appeared a few times. The chain links TRBV7-2 to TRBJ2-7, with 9 positions matching TRBD1. CDR1 and CDR2 (germline): SGHTA, FQGNSA. V trimming: 0 bases; J trimming: 3 bases; junction bases outside the gene matches: 3. The CDR3 contains 15 residues. Here the CDR3 DNA reads TGTGCCAGCAGCTTAGCTAGGGACAGGGTCTACGAGCAGTACTTC. Protein sequence: CASSLARDRVYEQYF.

The chain is built from TRBV2 and TRBJ1-5; a weak D match, TRBD1 (5 bases). The CDR3 is 14 amino acids. In germline, CDR1 is SNHLY, CDR2 FYNNEI. V was cut by 7 bases and J by 7 bases, with 17 bases left in between. The CDR3 nucleotides are TGTGCCAGCATGTTATCGGGACTCGGGCAGCCCCAGCATTTT. Amino acid sequence: CASMLSGLGQPQHF.